Sequencing of this T cell receptor beta chain was carried out in a study of T-cell reconstitution after alpha-beta-depleted transplantation in children. Researchers prepared the TCRbeta library using unique molecular identifiers, the study reports. TCRdb itself ran the PCR reads through MiXCR, one entry per CDR3 protein. The table shows approximately 250,000 distinct CDR3 sequences, with 9% to 10% occurring only once. CDR1 is SGDLS, CDR2 YYNGEE, per germline. The CDR3 contains 17 residues. V lost 3 bases to trimming and J lost 5 bases; unmatched junction nucleotides: 11. This clonotype was observed many times.

The chain recombines TRBV9 with TRBJ2-2, with TRBD1 matching over 9 bases. Material: PBMCs from the stem cell graft donor, obtained from the stem cell graft. The TCR was taken from a human donor who donated a stem cell graft to a child with SCID. DNA of the CDR3: TGTGCCAGCAGCGCGACAGGGGGGTATCTGGGGACCGGGGAGCTGTTTTTT. Its protein product is CASSATGGYLGTGELFF.